These T cell receptor beta chains were read from a single sample in a study of blood T cell repertoires in COVID-19. Profiled with immunoSEQ multiplex PCR; TCRdb holds only in-frame clones, not every one. Counted here are roughly 180,000 clones, about four fifths occurring once; the ten biggest clones make up roughly 9.6%. Material: PBMCs or T cells enriched from blood (not recorded which). The receptors derive from a man aged 45-65 years who had recovered from COVID-19. Each CDR3 is given without its conserved first and last residue.

V gene	CDR3 protein
TRBV4-1	ASSQSTGDSTSMNTEAF
TRBV4-2	ASSQVEQGSYGYT
TRBV4-1	ASSQETGADYGYT
TRBV24-1	ATSEKGADSGYT
TRBV7-6	ASSLARAAEQF
TRBV19	ASSISSVSATRGNQPQH
TRBV2	ASSPQRGSLQETQY
TRBV18	ASSPETREKLF
TRBV9	ASSVGTGGQPQH
TRBV10-3	AISKTNLNTEAF
TRBV7-2	ASSVDRVETTQY
TRBV30	AWSGKGTGNSPLH
TRBV29-1	SATGGSGTEAF
TRBV19	ASTSGYPMNTEAF
TRBV19	ASKGGPGEKLF
TRBV28	ASSSPRAGAETQY
TRBV3-1/TRBV3-2	ASSLGTVSHYEQY
TRBV5-4	ASSLVRDKLNNEQF
TRBV6-1	ASSEARGTRSYEQY
TRBV5-1	ASSRQGAGEGYT
TRBV10-3	AISESGGRRGTEAF
TRBV10-2	ASSERGPRTEAF
TRBV6-5	ASSYQGGANYGYT
TRBV28	ASSWQYEQY